This T cell receptor beta chain was profiled in a study of cytomegalovirus exposure and HLA in healthy donors. Study information: Assignment to the Caucasian-associated ancestry cluster applied to 75% to 85% of the roughly 410 genotyped donors. General study points: A later analysis linked fewer than 20,000 TCR beta sequences to HLA alleles at 0.05 false discovery rate. Later findings reportedly placed an Asian-associated ancestry cluster below the approximately 670-donor mean for N-insertions. Sequencing depth across donors, presence/absence analyses assumed, was roughly uniform.

Turning to this clone: Its antigen remains unknown.

The CDR3 sequence is 15 residues long. After removal of 0 bases from V and 2 bases from J, the junction contained 4 bases not matched to a gene. CDR1 SGHNT and CDR2 YYREEE come from the germline V gene (reference sequence). PCR was performed using 60 Vbeta and 13 Jbeta primers. The repertoire was sequenced with immunoSEQ multiplex PCR; TCRdb's copy has only in-frame clones and lacks some. Altogether tens of thousands of clones are present, around 64% being singletons, with the ten largest covering around 2.7%. Source material: PBMCs. The rearrangement links TRBV5-4 to TRBJ2-5, with 7 positions matching TRBD1. This TCR came from a woman aged 45-59 years in good health and CMV-seronegative. The CDR3 DNA follows: TGTGCCAGCAGCTTGGGGGGACAGCAACAAGAGACCCAGTACTTC. Translating it yields CASSLGGQQQETQYF.